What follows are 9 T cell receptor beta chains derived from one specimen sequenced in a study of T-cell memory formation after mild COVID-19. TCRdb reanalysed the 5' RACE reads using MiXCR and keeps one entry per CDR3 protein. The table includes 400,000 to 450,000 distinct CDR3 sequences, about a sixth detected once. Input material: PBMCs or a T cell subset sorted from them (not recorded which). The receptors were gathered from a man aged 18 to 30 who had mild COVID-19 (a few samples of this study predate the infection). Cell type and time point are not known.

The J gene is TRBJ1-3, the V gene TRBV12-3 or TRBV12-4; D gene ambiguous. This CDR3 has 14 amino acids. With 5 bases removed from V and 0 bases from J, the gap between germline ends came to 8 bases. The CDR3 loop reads CASSRRYSGNTIYF. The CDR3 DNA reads TGTGCCAGCAGTCGACGGTACTCTGGAAACACCATATATTTT.

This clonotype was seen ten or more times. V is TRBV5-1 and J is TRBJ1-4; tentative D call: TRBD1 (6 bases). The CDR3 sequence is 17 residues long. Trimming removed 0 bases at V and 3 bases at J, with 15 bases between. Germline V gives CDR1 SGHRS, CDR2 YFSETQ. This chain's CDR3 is CASSLDSGVSANEKLFF. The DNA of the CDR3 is TGCGCCAGCAGCTTGGACTCAGGGGTCAGCGCTAATGAAAAACTGTTTTTT.

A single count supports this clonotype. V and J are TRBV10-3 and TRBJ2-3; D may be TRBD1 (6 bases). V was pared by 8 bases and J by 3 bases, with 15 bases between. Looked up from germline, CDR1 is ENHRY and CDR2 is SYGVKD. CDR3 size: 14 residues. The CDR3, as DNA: TGTGCCATCGAGACAGGAAGGGCGACAGATACGCAGTATTTT. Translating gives CAIETGRATDTQYF.

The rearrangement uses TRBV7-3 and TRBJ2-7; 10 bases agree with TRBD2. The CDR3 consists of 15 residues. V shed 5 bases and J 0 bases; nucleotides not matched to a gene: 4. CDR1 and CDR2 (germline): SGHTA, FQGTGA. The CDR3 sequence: CASSPSGGASYEQYF. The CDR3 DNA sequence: TGTGCCAGCAGCCCCAGCGGGGGGGCCTCCTACGAGCAGTACTTC.

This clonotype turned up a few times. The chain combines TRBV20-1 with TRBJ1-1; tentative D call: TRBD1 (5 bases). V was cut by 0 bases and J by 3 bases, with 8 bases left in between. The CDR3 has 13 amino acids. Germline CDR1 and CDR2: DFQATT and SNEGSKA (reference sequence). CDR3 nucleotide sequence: TGCAGTGCTAGAGAACCAGGGTACACTGAAGCTTTCTTT. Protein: CSAREPGYTEAFF.

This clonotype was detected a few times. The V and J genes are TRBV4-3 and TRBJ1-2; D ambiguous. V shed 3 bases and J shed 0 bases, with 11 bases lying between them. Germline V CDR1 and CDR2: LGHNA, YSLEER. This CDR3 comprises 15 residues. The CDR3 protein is CASSHYEEANYGYTF. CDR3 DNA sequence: TGCGCCAGCAGCCATTATGAGGAAGCTAACTATGGCTACACCTTC.

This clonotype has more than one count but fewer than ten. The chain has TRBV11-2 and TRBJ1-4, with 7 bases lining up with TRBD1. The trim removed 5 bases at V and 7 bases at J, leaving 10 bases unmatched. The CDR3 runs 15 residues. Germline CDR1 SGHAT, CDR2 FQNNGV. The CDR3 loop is CASSPRGGGGEKLFF. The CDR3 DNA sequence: TGTGCCAGCAGCCCCAGAGGAGGGGGCGGTGAAAAACTGTTTTTT.

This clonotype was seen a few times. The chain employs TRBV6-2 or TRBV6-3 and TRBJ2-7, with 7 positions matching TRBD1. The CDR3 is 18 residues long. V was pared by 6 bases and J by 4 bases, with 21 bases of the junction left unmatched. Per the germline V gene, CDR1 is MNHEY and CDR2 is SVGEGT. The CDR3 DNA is TGTGCCAGCAGCGTTCTTAGGGGGCAACAGTCTCCTGCATACGAGCAGTACGTC. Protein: CASSVLRGQQSPAYEQYV.

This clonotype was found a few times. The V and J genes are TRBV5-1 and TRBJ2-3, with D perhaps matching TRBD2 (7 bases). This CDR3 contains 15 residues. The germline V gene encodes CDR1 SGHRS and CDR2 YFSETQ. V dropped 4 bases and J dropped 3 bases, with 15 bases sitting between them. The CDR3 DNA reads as TGCGCCAGCAGCCGGAGGGGGGGCCCGACAGATACGCAGTATTTT. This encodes CASSRRGGPTDTQYF. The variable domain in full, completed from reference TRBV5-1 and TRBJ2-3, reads KAGVTQTPRYLIKTRGQQVTLSCSPISGHRSVSWYQQTPGQGLQFLFEYFSETQRNKGNFPGRFSGRQFSNSRSEMNVSTLELGDSALYLCASSRRGGPTDTQYFGPGTRLTVL.